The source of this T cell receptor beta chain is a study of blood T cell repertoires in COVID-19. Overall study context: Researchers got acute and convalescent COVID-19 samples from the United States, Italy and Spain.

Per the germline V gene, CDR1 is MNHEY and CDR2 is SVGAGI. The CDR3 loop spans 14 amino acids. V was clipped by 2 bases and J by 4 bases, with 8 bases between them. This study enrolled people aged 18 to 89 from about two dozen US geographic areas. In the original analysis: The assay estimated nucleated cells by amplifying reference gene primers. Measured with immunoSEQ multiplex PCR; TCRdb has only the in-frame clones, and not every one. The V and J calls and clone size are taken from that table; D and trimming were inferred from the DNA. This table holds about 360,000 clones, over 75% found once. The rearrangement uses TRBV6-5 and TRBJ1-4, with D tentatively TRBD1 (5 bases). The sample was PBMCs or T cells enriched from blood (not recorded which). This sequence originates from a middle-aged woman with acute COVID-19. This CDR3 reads CASSYVQGNEKLFF. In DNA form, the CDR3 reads TGTGCCAGCAGTTACGTCCAGGGTAATGAAAAACTGTTTTTT.